Listed here are 10 T cell receptor beta chains from one sample, sequenced in a study of blood T cells in healthy people across ages. Then a second PCR, running about 7 to 11 cycles, was carried out with a sample-barcoded 5' primer and a J-beta primer mix. MiXCR, applied by TCRdb to the 5' RACE reads, yields one record per CDR3 protein. Found here are approximately 1.5 million distinct CDR3 sequences, about 42% of them singletons; the top ten hold roughly 3.7%. The sequenced sample was blood. These receptors all stem from a woman under 30 in good health.

This rearrangement joins TRBV6-2 or TRBV6-3 to TRBJ2-5; no clear D. The CDR3 extends over 11 amino acids. From germline, CDR1 is MNHEY and CDR2 SVGEGT. Trimming pared 6 bases from V and 13 bases from J, leaving 15 bases between. The DNA for the CDR3 is TGTGCCAGCAGCCGCCGAGACGCTTGGTACTTC. Protein product: CASSRRDAWYF.

This chain uses TRBV21-1 with TRBJ1-5; TRBD1, as called in the table, went unchecked against the DNA. TRBV21-1 is given as a pseudogene. This CDR3 is 17 amino acids long. The CDR3 is CASSRVSGNIGNQPQHF. The CDR3 DNA reads as TGTGCCAGCAGCCGGGTGTCCGGGAACATAGGGAATCAGCCCCAGCATTTT.

This clonotype was observed a handful of times. This rearrangement joins TRBV7-8 to TRBJ2-3; 9 bases align to TRBD2. CDR3 length: 16 amino acids. The germline V gene has CDR1 SGHVS and CDR2 FQNEAQ. V lost 1 base and J lost 2; bases outside the gene matches: 4. CDR3: CASSLVVAGDTDTQYF. In nucleotides, the CDR3 is TGTGCCAGCAGCTTAGTAGTAGCGGGAGACACAGATACGCAGTATTTT.

V gene TRBV7-8 combines with J gene TRBJ2-7, with 9 bases that match TRBD2. The tail of the sequence fits TRBJ2-5 better, so the J call may be wrong. Looked up from germline, CDR1 is SGHVS and CDR2 is FQNEAQ. The CDR3 is 16 residues long. CDR3 in DNA: TGTGCCAGCATCAACCCGGGACTAGCTCTCCTTGAGACCCAGTACTTC. This sequence encodes CASINPGLALLETQYF.

V usage is TRBV15 and J usage is TRBJ2-2, with D hard to call. Germline values: CDR1 LNHNV, CDR2 YYDKDF (reference sequence). The CDR3 contains 12 residues. V was clipped by 5 bases and J by 5 bases, with 6 bases between them. The CDR3 here is CATSYETGELFF. DNA for the CDR3: TGTGCCACCAGCTATGAGACCGGGGAGCTGTTTTTT.

This chain links TRBV30 with TRBJ2-5; a possible D gene is TRBD1 (5 bases). The germline V and J ends were trimmed by 4 bases and 11 bases, with 17 bases remaining between them. This CDR3 region has 12 residues. Germline assignment: CDR1 GTSNPN and CDR2 SVGIG (reference sequence). The CDR3, as DNA: TGTGCCTGGACCCACCAGGGTGGAGAGCAGTACTTC. Translated: CAWTHQGGEQYF.

This clonotype was counted ten times or more. CDR3 sequence reads: CASTSYGVGSTANTEAFF. The CDR3 coding sequence is TGTGCCAGCACCTCATATGGTGTAGGCAGTACCGCGAACACTGAAGCTTTCTTT. J is TRBJ1-1 and V is TRBV12-3 or TRBV12-4; D is unclear. Deletions cut 7 bases from V and 1 base from J, with 25 bases between. This CDR3 comprises 18 residues.

This sequence joins TRBV5-6 and TRBJ2-1; 10 bases match TRBD2. Germline V gives CDR1 SGHDT, CDR2 YYEEEE. The CDR3 contains 16 residues. Losses at the gene ends were 2 bases for V and 3 bases for J; bases not matched to a gene: 5. CDR3 protein: CASSFFSGGNYNEQFF. The CDR3 DNA sequence: TGTGCCAGCAGCTTTTTTAGCGGGGGGAACTACAATGAGCAGTTCTTC.

A few counts support this clonotype. The rearrangement joins TRBV6-1 to TRBJ2-3; D unresolved. CDR3 size: 18 residues. The V end lost 0 bases, the J end lost 2 bases, and 18 bases lay between the germline ends. The germline V gene has CDR1 MNHNS and CDR2 SASEGT. This chain's CDR3 is CASSEARLPAPTTDTQYF. The CDR3 DNA follows: TGTGCCAGCAGTGAAGCACGGCTCCCAGCCCCAACCACAGATACGCAGTATTTT.

This clonotype showed up just once. An end of the junction differs from the germline gene, which may be a read error. This chain joins TRBV18 and TRBJ1-5; D gene ambiguous. CDR1 KGHSH and CDR2 LQKENI come from the germline V gene. The CDR3 length is 16 residues. DNA of the CDR3: TGTGCCAGCTCACCTCCAGGCAGACCTCGCAATCAGCCACAGCATTTT. Translating it yields CASSPPGRPRNQPQHF. Drawing the rest from reference TRBV18 and TRBJ1-5, the complete variable domain is NAGVMQNPRHLVRRRGQEARLRCSPMKGHSHVYWYRQLPEEGLKFMVYLQKENIIDESGMPKERFSAEFPKEGPSILRIQQVVRGDSAAYFCASSPPGRPRNQPQHFGDGTRLSIL.